Presented here are 26 T cell receptor beta chains from one specimen sequenced in a study of T cell repertoires in cytomegalovirus infection. These receptors are not linked to any known antigen. TCRdb used MiXCR to reprocess the reads, holding one entry per CDR3 protein. The table lists about 310,000 distinct CDR3 sequences, approximately 25% of them singletons. The input for sequencing was cultured PBMCs, taken from culture after CMV antigen stimulation. The receptor source for this set is a human donor in good health (CMV status not recorded). Some clones in this sample may be carry-over from other donors' samples.

The V call is TRBV5-1, the J call TRBJ2-3; TRBD2 agrees at 9 bases. The CDR3 loop spans 16 amino acids. Looked up from germline, CDR1 is SGHRS and CDR2 is YFSETQ. Trimming removed 4 bases from V and 0 bases from J; junction bases left unmatched: 6. The CDR3 DNA follows: TGCGCCAGCAGCGAGCGACTAGCGGTTAGCACAGATACGCAGTATTTT. This gives the protein CASSERLAVSTDTQYF.

J is TRBJ1-6 and V is TRBV29-1, with TRBD1 identical over 9 bases. CDR3 length: 12 residues. The germline gives CDR1 SQVTM, CDR2 ANQGSEA. With V trimmed by 4 bases and J by 9 bases, 1 base remained unmatched. The CDR3 loop reads CSVGGQGSPLHF. CDR3 in DNA: TGCAGCGTTGGGGGACAGGGTTCACCCCTCCACTTT.

Of note for this clonotype: This may stem from a read error, because a much larger clone lies one nucleotide away. The V gene is TRBV7-3, the J gene TRBJ2-5; possible D gene TRBD1, 5 bases. Germline assignment: CDR1 SGHTA and CDR2 FQGTGA. The V end lost 8 bases, the J end lost 6 bases, and 13 bases lay between the germline ends. The length of the CDR3 is 12 residues. The CDR3 reads CASGRVRQTQYF. CDR3 nucleotides: TGTGCCAGCGGCAGGGTGAGGCAGACCCAGTACTTC. Drawing the rest from reference TRBV7-3 and TRBJ2-5, the complete variable domain is GAGVSQTPSNKVTEKGKYVELRCDPISGHTALYWYRQSLGQGPEFLIYFQGTGAADDSGLPNDRFFAVRPEGSVSTLKIQRTERGDSAVYLCASGRVRQTQYFGPGTRLLVL.

The chain recombines TRBV6-5 with TRBJ2-7; D gene ambiguous. From germline, CDR1 is MNHEY and CDR2 SVGAGI. The CDR3 runs to 15 residues. Trimming shortened V by 2 bases and J by 2 bases, and 13 bases separated the two germline ends. The CDR3 region is CASSYRYRGAYEQYF. The CDR3 DNA reads as TGTGCCAGCAGTTACAGATACAGAGGAGCCTACGAGCAGTACTTC.

This clonotype turned up a few times. The chain combines TRBV7-8 with TRBJ2-1, with TRBD2 matching over 8 bases. The J segment lost 7 bases and the V segment lost 5 bases, leaving 10 bases of the junction unmatched. There are 15 residues in the CDR3. Germline V gene data show CDR1 as SGHVS and CDR2 as FQNEAQ. The CDR3 protein is CASSPGLAVENEQFF. The CDR3 DNA reads as TGTGCCAGCAGCCCTGGACTAGCCGTGGAGAATGAGCAGTTCTTC.

The chain has TRBV6-6 and TRBJ2-5; weak D call: TRBD2 (6 bases). CDR1 MNHNY and CDR2 SVGAGI come from the germline V gene (reference sequence). CDR3 length: 14 residues. Trimming left V 2 bases short and J 9 bases short, with 16 bases between. In nucleotides, the CDR3 is TGTGCCAGCAGTTACCGCGGGGCCCAGCGGCCCCAGTACTTC. Translation: CASSYRGAQRPQYF.

This clonotype was counted once. The V and J genes are TRBV20-1 and TRBJ2-7, with D possibly TRBD1 on 6 matching bases. The germline V and J ends were trimmed by 6 bases and 2 bases, with 14 bases remaining between them. The CDR3 totals 13 residues. Germline assignment: CDR1 DFQATT and CDR2 SNEGSKA (reference sequence). The CDR3 protein is CSATGWGPYEQYF. In DNA form, the CDR3 reads TGCAGTGCAACGGGATGGGGGCCCTACGAGCAGTACTTC.

This clonotype was observed many times. As DNA, the CDR3 is TGTGCCAGCGGAACCGGGACAGGGGGCATTTTGGATGAGCAGTTCTTC. This gives the protein CASGTGTGGILDEQFF. This chain joins TRBV7-2 and TRBJ2-1; 12 bases line up with TRBD1. The CDR3 consists of 16 residues. The V gene's germline CDR1 is SGHTA and CDR2 FQGNSA. V dropped 8 bases and J dropped 8; count of bases not matched to a gene: 13.

This clonotype has only a few counts. The chain is built from TRBV27 and TRBJ2-1; D may be TRBD1 (6 bases). Germline lookup yields CDR1 MNHEY and CDR2 SMNVEV (reference sequence). Trimming cost V 5 bases and J 0 bases, with 8 bases left between them. The CDR3 loop spans 14 amino acids. CDR3 coding DNA: TGTGCCAGCAGTCGACAGGTCTCCTACAATGAGCAGTTCTTC. It yields the protein CASSRQVSYNEQFF.

This clonotype was picked up a small number of times. The V gene is TRBV20-1, the J gene TRBJ2-3; D might be TRBD1 (6 bases). V gave up 1 base and J gave up 7 bases, with 9 bases separating them. Looked up from germline, CDR1 is DFQATT and CDR2 is SNEGSKA (reference sequence). The CDR3 has 12 residues. The CDR3: CSARGGTHTQYF. DNA for the CDR3: TGCAGTGCTAGAGGGGGGACACATACGCAGTATTTT.

In its sample, this clonotype was seen many times. The chain joins TRBV7-2 to TRBJ2-1; no reliable D call. This CDR3 is built from 14 residues. Per the germline V gene, CDR1 is SGHTA and CDR2 is FQGNSA. Trimming cost V 5 bases and J 4 bases, with 12 bases left between them. For the CDR3, the DNA is TGTGCCAGCAGCCTACCGCCTGCATACAATGAGCAGTTCTTC. It translates to CASSLPPAYNEQFF.

This rearrangement joins TRBV5-1 to TRBJ2-7; tentatively, D is TRBD1 (6 bases). Germline-derived CDR1 and CDR2 are SGHRS and YFSETQ. The V end was cut by 0 bases, the J end by 6 bases, with 10 bases between. The CDR3 covers 13 residues. The CDR3 DNA sequence: TGCGCCAGCAGCTTGGCCCCCAGGGGCGAGCAGTACGTC. Its protein product is CASSLAPRGEQYV.

A few counts support this clonotype. The rearrangement uses TRBV12-3 or TRBV12-4 and TRBJ2-2, with D possibly TRBD2 on 5 matching bases. The CDR3 has 15 amino acids. V lost 2 bases and J 0 bases, leaving 7 bases between the germline ends. The CDR3, as DNA: TGTGCCAGCAGTTTAAACGGGGCGAACACCGGGGAGCTGTTTTTT. It is translated as CASSLNGANTGELFF.

J is TRBJ2-3 and V is TRBV27; D not resolved. The CDR3 is made up of 12 amino acids. V gave up 8 bases and J gave up 6 bases, with 12 bases separating them. Germline CDR1 is MNHEY and CDR2 is SMNVEV (reference sequence). For the CDR3, the DNA is TGTGCCAGCTCACGTCCACAGGATACGCAGTATTTT. Protein: CASSRPQDTQYF.

This clonotype showed up many times. The chain is built from TRBV4-3 and TRBJ2-4, with a weak D call TRBD2 (6 bases). The germline V gene encodes CDR1 LGHNA and CDR2 YSLEER. Trimming shortened V by 0 bases and J by 0 bases, and 18 bases separated the two germline ends. The CDR3 runs 19 residues. As DNA, the CDR3 is TGCGCCAGCAGCCAAGAGAAATTGGCTGCGGGGACAGCCAAAAACATTCAGTACTTC. Its translation is CASSQEKLAAGTAKNIQYF.

This clonotype was seen ten or more times. The junction shows a germline mismatch at one end, possibly a read error. V is TRBV12-3 or TRBV12-4 and J is TRBJ2-3; 10 bases align to TRBD2. CDR3 length: 15 amino acids. DNA of the CDR3: TGTGCCAGCAGTCTAGCGGGAGAAGTGGTAGATACGCAGTATTTT. This codes for CASSLAGEVVDTQYF.

The rearrangement links TRBV12-5 to TRBJ1-1, with D perhaps TRBD1 (5 bases). CDR1 is LGHNT and CDR2 is FRNRAP in the germline V gene. Trimming shortened V by 0 bases and J by 0 bases, and 11 bases separated the two germline ends. The CDR3 has 16 residues. The CDR3 DNA reads TGTGCTAGTGGTTTGGTTAAGACAGTAATGAACACTGAAGCTTTCTTT. Its protein is CASGLVKTVMNTEAFF.

This clonotype occurred a few times. The V call is TRBV28, the J call TRBJ2-1, with D possibly being TRBD1 (5 bases). This CDR3 region has 17 residues. The germline gives CDR1 MDHEN, CDR2 SYDVKM. The V end lost 5 bases, the J end lost 7 bases, and 24 bases lay between the germline ends. In nucleotides, the CDR3 is TGTGCCAGCAGTCGACCCCAGAGCTCAAAGGGGCAAAATGAGCAGTTCTTC. It specifies CASSRPQSSKGQNEQFF.

This clonotype has only a few counts. The chain couples TRBV27 to TRBJ2-1, with 10 bases that match TRBD1. The CDR3 runs 13 residues. Germline V gene lookup returns CDR1 MNHEY and CDR2 SMNVEV (reference sequence). The J segment lost 9 bases and the V segment lost 5 bases, leaving 4 bases of the junction unmatched. The CDR3 nucleotides read TGTGCCAGCAGTGTGGGACAGGGGAGTGAGCAGTTCTTC. It encodes CASSVGQGSEQFF.

The rearrangement uses TRBV9 and TRBJ2-3; D gene ambiguous. This CDR3 has 13 amino acids. Germline V gives CDR1 SGDLS, CDR2 YYNGEE. Trimming removed 0 bases at V and 9 bases at J, with 11 bases between. CDR3: CASSVAPDLTQYF. The CDR3 DNA reads TGTGCCAGCAGCGTAGCACCCGACCTGACGCAGTATTTT.

This clonotype was recorded a few times. The gene calls are TRBV27 and TRBJ1-5; D gene uncertain. The germline gives CDR1 MNHEY, CDR2 SMNVEV (reference sequence). The CDR3 spans 15 residues. The germline V and J ends were trimmed by 1 base and 6 bases, with 13 bases remaining between them. CDR3 in DNA: TGTGCCAGCAGTTTATACCCGCCAGCGGGTCAGCCCCAGCATTTT. It specifies CASSLYPPAGQPQHF.

The V call is TRBV7-6, the J call TRBJ2-1; the D gene is possibly TRBD2 (6 bases). V lost 2 bases to trimming and J lost 10 bases, with 21 bases between them. Germline V lookup: CDR1 SGHVS, CDR2 FNYEAQ. The CDR3 runs to 16 residues. The CDR3 region is CASSLRRASVADEQFF. In DNA, the CDR3 is TGTGCCAGCAGCTTAAGGCGGGCTAGCGTGGCGGACGAGCAGTTCTTC.

This chain connects TRBV28 to TRBJ2-5; the D is unclear. Trimming pared 3 bases from V and 5 bases from J, leaving 16 bases between. The CDR3 totals 15 residues. CDR1 and CDR2 from the germline V gene are MDHEN and SYDVKM. The chain's CDR3 is CASSLRPAVEETQYF. The DNA for the CDR3 is TGTGCCAGCAGTTTGCGACCGGCGGTCGAGGAGACCCAGTACTTC.

The CDR3 reads CASSQPGLYNEQFF. CDR3 sequence (DNA): TGCGCCAGCAGCCAACCGGGCCTGTACAATGAGCAGTTCTTC. The rearrangement uses TRBV4-3 and TRBJ2-1; no clear D gene. The V gene's germline CDR1 is LGHNA and CDR2 YSLEER. This CDR3 region has 14 residues. V was shortened by 2 bases and J by 4 bases, with 9 bases between the two germline ends.

This clonotype was counted between two and nine times. The chain links TRBV27 to TRBJ2-3, with TRBD1 matching over 9 bases. Germline CDR1 reads MNHEY; CDR2 reads SMNVEV (reference sequence). The CDR3 contains 15 residues. The J segment lost 3 bases and the V segment lost 5 bases, leaving 6 bases of the junction unmatched. The CDR3 sequence: CASSRRTGVTDTQYF. In nucleotides, the CDR3 is TGTGCCAGCAGTCGCAGGACAGGGGTGACAGATACGCAGTATTTT.

This clonotype was seen ten or more times. The rearrangement links TRBV7-2 to TRBJ1-5, with D unresolved. Germline V lookup: CDR1 SGHTA, CDR2 FQGNSA. V shed 3 bases and J shed 5 bases, with 14 bases lying between them. The length of the CDR3 is 15 residues. Here the CDR3 reads CASSFAQNQDQPQHF. The CDR3 DNA follows: TGTGCCAGCAGCTTTGCCCAGAATCAAGATCAGCCCCAGCATTTT.